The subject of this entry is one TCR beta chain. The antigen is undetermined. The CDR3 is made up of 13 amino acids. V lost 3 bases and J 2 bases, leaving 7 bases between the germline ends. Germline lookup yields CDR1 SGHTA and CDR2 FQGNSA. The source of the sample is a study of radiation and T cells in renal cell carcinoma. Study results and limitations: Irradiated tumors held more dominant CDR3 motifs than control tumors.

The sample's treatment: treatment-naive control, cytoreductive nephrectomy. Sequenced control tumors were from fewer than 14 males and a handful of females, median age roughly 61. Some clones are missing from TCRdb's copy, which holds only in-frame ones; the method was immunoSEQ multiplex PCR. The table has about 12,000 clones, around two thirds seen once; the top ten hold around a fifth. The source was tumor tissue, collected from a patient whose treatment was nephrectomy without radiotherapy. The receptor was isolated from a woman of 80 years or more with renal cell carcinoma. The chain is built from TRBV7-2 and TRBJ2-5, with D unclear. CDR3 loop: CASSLHRQETQYF. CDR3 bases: TGTGCCAGCAGCTTGCACAGACAAGAGACCCAGTACTTC. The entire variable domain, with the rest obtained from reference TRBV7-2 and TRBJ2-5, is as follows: GAGVSQSPSNKVTEKGKDVELRCDPISGHTALYWYRQSLGQGLEFLIYFQGNSAPDKSGLPSDRFSAERTGGSVSTLTIQRTQQEDSAVYLCASSLHRQETQYFGPGTRLLVL.